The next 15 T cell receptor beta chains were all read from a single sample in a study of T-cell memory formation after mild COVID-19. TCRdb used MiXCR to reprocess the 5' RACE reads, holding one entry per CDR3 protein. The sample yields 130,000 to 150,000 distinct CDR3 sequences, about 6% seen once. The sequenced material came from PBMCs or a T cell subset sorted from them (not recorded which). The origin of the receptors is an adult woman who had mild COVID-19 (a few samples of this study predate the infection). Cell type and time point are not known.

The CDR3: CASRERKNTEAFF. The CDR3 DNA follows: TGTGCCAGCAGGGAGAGAAAGAACACTGAAGCTTTCTTT. The chain combines TRBV25-1 with TRBJ1-1; D is undetermined. The germline gives CDR1 MGHDK, CDR2 SYGVNS. The CDR3 has 13 residues. V lost 6 bases to trimming and J lost 1 base, with 9 bases between them. The whole variable domain, remainder taken from reference TRBV25-1 and TRBJ1-1, is EADIYQTPRYLVIGTGKKITLECSQTMGHDKMYWYQQDPGMELHLIHYSYGVNSTEKGDLSSESTVSRIRTEHFPLTLESARPSHTSQYLCASRERKNTEAFFGQGTRLTVV.

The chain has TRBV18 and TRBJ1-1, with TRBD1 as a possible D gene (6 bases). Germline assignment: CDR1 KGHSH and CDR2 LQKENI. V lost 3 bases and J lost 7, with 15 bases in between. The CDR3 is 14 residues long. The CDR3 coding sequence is TGTGCCAGCTCACCGAATTACGTACAGGGTGAAGCTTTCTTT. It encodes CASSPNYVQGEAFF.

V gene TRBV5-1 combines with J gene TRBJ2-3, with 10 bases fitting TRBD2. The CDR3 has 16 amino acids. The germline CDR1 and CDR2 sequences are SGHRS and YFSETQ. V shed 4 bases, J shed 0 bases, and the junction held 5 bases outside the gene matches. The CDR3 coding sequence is TGCGCCAGCAGCCTCCTAGCGGGAGCCAGCACAGATACGCAGTATTTT. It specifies CASSLLAGASTDTQYF.

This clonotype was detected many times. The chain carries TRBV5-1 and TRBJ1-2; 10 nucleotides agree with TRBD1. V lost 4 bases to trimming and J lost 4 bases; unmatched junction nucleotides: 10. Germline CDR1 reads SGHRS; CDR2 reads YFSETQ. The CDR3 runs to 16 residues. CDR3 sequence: CASSLNPGQGIYGYTF. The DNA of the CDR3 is TGCGCCAGCAGCCTCAATCCGGGACAGGGGATCTATGGCTACACCTTC.

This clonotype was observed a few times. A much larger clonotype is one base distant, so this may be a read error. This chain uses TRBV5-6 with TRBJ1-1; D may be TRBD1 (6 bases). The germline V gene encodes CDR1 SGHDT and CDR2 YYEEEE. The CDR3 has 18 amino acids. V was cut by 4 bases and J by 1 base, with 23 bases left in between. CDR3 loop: CASSPEEVGAPSNTEAFF. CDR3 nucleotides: TGTGCCAGCAGCCCGGAGGAGGTGGGGGCCCCTTCGAACACTGAAGCTTTCTTT.

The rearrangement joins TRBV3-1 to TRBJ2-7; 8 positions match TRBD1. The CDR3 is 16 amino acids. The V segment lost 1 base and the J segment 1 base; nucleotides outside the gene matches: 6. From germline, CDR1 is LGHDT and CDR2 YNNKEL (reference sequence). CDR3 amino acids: CASSQGQGRISYEQYF. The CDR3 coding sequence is TGTGCCAGCAGCCAAGGACAGGGGAGGATATCCTACGAGCAGTACTTC.

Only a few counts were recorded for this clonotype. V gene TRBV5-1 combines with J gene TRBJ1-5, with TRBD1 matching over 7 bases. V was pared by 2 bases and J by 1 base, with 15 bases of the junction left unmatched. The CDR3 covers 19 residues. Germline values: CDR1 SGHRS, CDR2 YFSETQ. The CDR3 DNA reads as TGCGCCAGCAGCTTAAAGGGACAGCGTTTGAAATCAAGCAATCAGCCCCAGCATTTT. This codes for CASSLKGQRLKSSNQPQHF.

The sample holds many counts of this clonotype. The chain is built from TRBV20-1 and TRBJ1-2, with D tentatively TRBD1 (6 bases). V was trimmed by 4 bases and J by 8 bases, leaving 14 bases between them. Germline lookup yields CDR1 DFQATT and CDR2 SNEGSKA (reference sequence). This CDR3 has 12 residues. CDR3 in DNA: TGCAGTGCTACCGGGACAAGGGCGGGCTACACCTTC. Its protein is CSATGTRAGYTF.

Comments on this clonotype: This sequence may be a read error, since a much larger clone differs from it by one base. CDR3 bases: TGCGACAGCAGCTTGAATCAAGGGACCCAGTACTTC. Encoded protein: CDSSLNQGTQYF. The chain is built from TRBV5-1 and TRBJ2-5, with D unclear. This CDR3 comprises 12 residues. The germline V gene encodes CDR1 SGHRS and CDR2 YFSETQ. The full variable domain, its missing parts supplied by reference TRBV5-1 and TRBJ2-5, is KAGVTQTPRYLIKTRGQQVTLSCSPISGHRSVSWYQQTPGQGLQFLFEYFSETQRNKGNFPGRFSGRQFSNSRSEMNVSTLELGDSALYLCDSSLNQGTQYFGPGTRLLVL.

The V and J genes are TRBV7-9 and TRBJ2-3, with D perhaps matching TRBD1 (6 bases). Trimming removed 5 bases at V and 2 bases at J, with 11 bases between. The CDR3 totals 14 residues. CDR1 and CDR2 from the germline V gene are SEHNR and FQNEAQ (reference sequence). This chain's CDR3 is CASSPRTDTDTQYF. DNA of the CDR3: TGTGCCAGCAGCCCGCGGACAGACACAGATACGCAGTATTTT.

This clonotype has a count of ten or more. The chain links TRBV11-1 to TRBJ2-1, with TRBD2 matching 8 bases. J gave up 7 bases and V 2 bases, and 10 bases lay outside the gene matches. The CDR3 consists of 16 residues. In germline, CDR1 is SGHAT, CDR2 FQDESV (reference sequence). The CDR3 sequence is CASSLRGASGLNEQFF. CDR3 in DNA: TGTGCCAGCAGCTTACGCGGTGCTAGCGGGTTGAATGAGCAGTTCTTC.

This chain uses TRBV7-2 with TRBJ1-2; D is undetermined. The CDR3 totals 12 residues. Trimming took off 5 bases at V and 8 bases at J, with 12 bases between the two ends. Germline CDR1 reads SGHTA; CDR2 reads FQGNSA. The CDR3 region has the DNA TGTGCCAGCAGCCTTTACGGGCACGGCTACACCTTC. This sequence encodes CASSLYGHGYTF.

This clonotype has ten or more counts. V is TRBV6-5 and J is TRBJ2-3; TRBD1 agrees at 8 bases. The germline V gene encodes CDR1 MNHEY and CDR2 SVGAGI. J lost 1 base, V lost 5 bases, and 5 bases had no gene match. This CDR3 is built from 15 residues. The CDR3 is CASSRQGWGTDTQYF. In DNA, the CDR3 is TGTGCCAGCAGTCGACAGGGGTGGGGCACAGATACGCAGTATTTT.

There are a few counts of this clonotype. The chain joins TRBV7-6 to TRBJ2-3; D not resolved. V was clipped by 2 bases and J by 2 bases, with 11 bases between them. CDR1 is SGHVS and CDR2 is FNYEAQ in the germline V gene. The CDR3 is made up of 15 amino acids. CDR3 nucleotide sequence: TGTGCCAGCAGCTTAATCCCGCTCACCACAGATACGCAGTATTTT. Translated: CASSLIPLTTDTQYF. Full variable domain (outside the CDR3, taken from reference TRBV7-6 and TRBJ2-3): GAGVSQSPRYKVTKRGQDVALRCDPISGHVSLYWYRQALGQGPEFLTYFNYEAQQDKSGLPNDRFSAERPEGSISTLTIQRTEQRDSAMYRCASSLIPLTTDTQYFGPGTRLTVL.

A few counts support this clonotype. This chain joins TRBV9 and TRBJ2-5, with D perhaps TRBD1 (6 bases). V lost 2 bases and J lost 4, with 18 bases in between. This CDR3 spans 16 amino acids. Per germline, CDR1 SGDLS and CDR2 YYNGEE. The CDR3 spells CASSVQTGDTGETQYF. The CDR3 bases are TGTGCCAGCAGCGTCCAGACCGGGGACACAGGAGAGACCCAGTACTTC.